The source of this T cell receptor (beta chain) is a study of T cell responses to AZD1222 COVID-19 vaccine. Sequencing was performed with immunoSEQ multiplex PCR; in TCRdb, only in-frame clones are kept and a portion is missing. The sample lists around 190,000 clones; 94% were seen once. This clone was found once. Germline V CDR1 and CDR2: SNHLY, FYNNEI. V lost 10 bases to trimming and J lost 0 bases, with 13 bases between them. The CDR3 runs to 13 residues. This rearrangement joins TRBV2 to TRBJ2-7, with no clear D. The sequence derives from an adult who received the AZD1222 COVID-19 vaccine. The sample was peripheral blood, taken 28 days after the second AZD1222 dose. CDR3 DNA: TGTGCCAACCCCCAGGCCCTCTCCTACGAGCAGTACTTC. Its translation is CANPQALSYEQYF.